One sample yielded the 17 T cell receptor beta chains listed below, sequenced in a study of cytomegalovirus exposure and HLA in healthy donors. The PCR made use of 60 Vbeta and 13 Jbeta primers. Data came from immunoSEQ multiplex PCR; TCRdb stores just in-frame clones and leaves some out. The table has 85,000 to 100,000 clones, about 83% seen once. The sample consisted of PBMCs. The receptors here all came from a woman between 18 and 29 years old in good health and CMV-seropositive.

The chain recombines TRBV9 with TRBJ2-2; D unresolved. Trimming cost V 5 bases and J 5 bases, with 10 bases left between them. The CDR3 extends over 13 amino acids. The germline V gene encodes CDR1 SGDLS and CDR2 YYNGEE. The CDR3 loop reads CASSGTGTGELFF. In nucleotides, the CDR3 is TGTGCCAGCAGTGGTACGGGTACCGGGGAGCTGTTTTTT.

This chain joins TRBV28 and TRBJ2-7; D may be TRBD2 (5 bases). V was cut by 3 bases and J by 4 bases, with 10 bases left in between. Per germline, CDR1 MDHEN and CDR2 SYDVKM. The CDR3 totals 13 residues. CDR3 sequence reads: CASSFPGGYEQYF. The DNA for the CDR3 is TGTGCCAGCAGTTTTCCAGGAGGTTACGAGCAGTACTTC.

CDR3 loop: CSVMRVSTPEAFF. CDR3 nucleotide sequence: TGCAGCGTTATGAGGGTATCGACCCCTGAAGCTTTCTTT. The rearrangement uses TRBV29-1 and TRBJ1-1, with D hard to call. Germline V gene data show CDR1 as SQVTM and CDR2 as ANQGSEA. Trimming took 5 bases from V and 6 from J, leaving 16 bases between them. The CDR3 covers 13 residues.

Comment on this clone: One end of the junction does not line up with germline, which may come from a read error. The chain employs TRBV7-9 and TRBJ2-3, with D possibly being TRBD2 (6 bases). Looked up from germline, CDR1 is SEHNR and CDR2 is FQNEAQ (reference sequence). CDR3 size: 14 residues. This CDR3 reads CASSLAASTDTQYF. Written as DNA, the CDR3 is TGTGCCAGCAGTTTAGCGGCTAGCACAGATACGCAGTATTTT.

The chain employs TRBV9 and TRBJ1-1; TRBD1 might be the D (5 bases). Trimming took off 1 base at V and 5 bases at J, with 12 bases between the two ends. Germline V gene data show CDR1 as SGDLS and CDR2 as YYNGEE. The CDR3 runs 14 residues. CDR3 residues: CASSVQGTLTEAFF. In DNA, the CDR3 is TGTGCCAGCAGCGTACAGGGTACGTTGACTGAAGCTTTCTTT.

The chain uses TRBV13 and TRBJ1-5; no reliable D call. The ends were cut back, 0 bases at V and 2 bases at J, with 11 bases in the middle. Germline V gives CDR1 PRHDT, CDR2 FYEKMQ (reference sequence). The CDR3 runs 16 residues. CDR3 DNA sequence: TGTGCCAGCAGCTTAGGAGGACTTCGTGGCAATCAGCCCCAGCATTTT. Translating gives CASSLGGLRGNQPQHF.

This clone occurred a few times. The chain joins TRBV27 to TRBJ1-2; D might be TRBD1 (5 bases). Germline CDR1 reads MNHEY; CDR2 reads SMNVEV (reference sequence). Trimming pared 2 bases from V and 4 bases from J, leaving 8 bases between. The CDR3 contains 13 residues. CDR3 sequence reads: CASSLRGSYGYTF. The CDR3 bases are TGTGCCAGCAGTTTAAGGGGTAGCTATGGCTACACCTTC.

The V call is TRBV5-6, the J call TRBJ1-2, with TRBD1 matching over 7 bases. The CDR3 is 14 amino acids. Germline V lookup: CDR1 SGHDT, CDR2 YYEEEE. The V gene end was trimmed by 2 bases and the J gene end by 2 bases; junction bases not matched to a gene: 3. In DNA form, the CDR3 reads TGTGCCAGCAGCTTCGGGACAGCAAACTATGGCTACACCTTC. This gives the protein CASSFGTANYGYTF.

The rearrangement joins TRBV5-6 to TRBJ1-2, with 7 bases that match TRBD1. V dropped 4 bases and J dropped 0; count of bases not matched to a gene: 3. Germline V gene sequence: CDR1 SGHDT, CDR2 YYEEEE. The CDR3 runs to 14 residues. The CDR3 is CASSPQGANYGYTF. CDR3 nucleotide sequence: TGTGCCAGCAGCCCTCAGGGGGCTAACTATGGCTACACCTTC.

The rearrangement links TRBV4-1 to TRBJ2-7; TRBD1 matches 8 bases. The germline V gene encodes CDR1 MGHRA and CDR2 YSYEKL. This CDR3 has 14 amino acids. V shed 3 bases, J shed 5 bases, and the junction held 6 bases outside the gene matches. The chain's CDR3 is CASSHQTGVNEQYF. The CDR3 DNA is TGCGCCAGCAGCCACCAGACAGGGGTAAACGAGCAGTACTTC.

This clone has a handful of counts. The V call is TRBV5-1, the J call TRBJ1-1, with D uncertain. CDR3 length equals 14 residues. V was trimmed by 0 bases and J by 6 bases, leaving 12 bases between them. The germline V gene has CDR1 SGHRS and CDR2 YFSETQ. The CDR3: CASSLGGKEAEAFF. DNA of the CDR3: TGCGCCAGCAGCTTGGGTGGAAAGGAGGCTGAAGCTTTCTTT.

The chain joins TRBV9 to TRBJ1-2; TRBD1 is a possible D gene (5 bases). The CDR3 spans 13 residues. CDR1 SGDLS and CDR2 YYNGEE come from the germline V gene. Trimming pared 0 bases from V and 4 bases from J, leaving 7 bases between. Here the CDR3 reads CASSVVTAYGYTF. The CDR3 nucleotides are TGTGCCAGCAGCGTAGTGACAGCCTATGGCTACACCTTC.

The rearrangement joins TRBV27 to TRBJ1-5, with 7 bases identical to TRBD1. From germline, CDR1 is MNHEY and CDR2 SMNVEV (reference sequence). V lost 9 bases and J lost 4; bases outside the gene matches: 6. The CDR3 covers 13 residues. In DNA form, the CDR3 reads TGTGCCAGGGGGGAGACAGGGAATCAGCCCCAGCATTTT. Encoded protein: CARGETGNQPQHF.

This clone has a single count. The rearrangement joins TRBV5-1 to TRBJ2-5; D is unresolved. This CDR3 region has 12 residues. From germline, CDR1 is SGHRS and CDR2 YFSETQ. With 1 base removed from V and 5 bases from J, the gap between germline ends came to 6 bases. As DNA, the CDR3 is TGCGCCAGCAGCTTGCTTGCGGAGACCCAGTACTTC. Translated: CASSLLAETQYF.

The rearrangement links TRBV9 to TRBJ1-2; D call uncertain. Trimming shortened V by 5 bases and J by 5 bases, and 7 bases separated the two germline ends. Germline V lookup: CDR1 SGDLS, CDR2 YYNGEE. The CDR3 covers 11 residues. The CDR3 spells CASRAEYGYTF. In DNA form, the CDR3 reads TGTGCCAGCAGGGCGGAATATGGCTACACCTTC.

This clone has a single count. The chain uses TRBV5-6 and TRBJ2-1, with 11 nucleotides matching TRBD2. After removal of 5 bases from V and 4 bases from J, the junction contained 8 bases not matched to a gene. There are 16 residues in the CDR3. Per the germline V gene, CDR1 is SGHDT and CDR2 is YYEEEE. CDR3 amino acids: CASRDTGTSGYNEQFF. CDR3 DNA: TGTGCCAGCAGGGATACCGGGACTAGCGGTTACAATGAGCAGTTCTTC.

The chain uses TRBV4-1 and TRBJ2-2; D not resolved. The CDR3 runs to 14 residues. CDR1 MGHRA and CDR2 YSYEKL come from the germline V gene. V lost 1 base to trimming and J lost 7 bases, with 10 bases between them. The chain's CDR3 is CASSQVTSSGELFF. The CDR3 DNA reads TGCGCCAGCAGCCAAGTGACCTCTAGCGGGGAGCTGTTTTTT.